Below are 17 T cell receptor beta chains sequenced from a single sample in a study of shared clonotypes between healthy human individuals. Clones were sequenced by immunoSEQ multiplex PCR, and TCRdb holds only the in-frame ones, with some missing. This sample has about 1 million clones, with about 75% found just once. The sequenced sample consisted of memory CD4+ T cells sorted from blood. Subset reported: CD45RA-negative fraction. The receptors originated from a man aged 18 to 35 in good health.

The chain recombines TRBV9 with TRBJ2-4; 7 nucleotides align to TRBD1. This CDR3 contains 17 residues. V shed 0 bases and J 6 bases; nucleotides not matched to a gene: 12. Germline assignment: CDR1 SGDLS and CDR2 YYNGEE. For the CDR3, the DNA is TGTGCCAGCAGCGTAGACGACAGGGCGGGTCAGGGAAACATTCAGTACTTC. Translating gives CASSVDDRAGQGNIQYF.

This clone was recorded once. The chain has TRBV10-1 and TRBJ2-3; the D gene is possibly TRBD2 (7 bases). V was pared by 3 bases and J by 6 bases, with 13 bases between. The CDR3 runs to 14 residues. Germline V gene lookup returns CDR1 WNHNN and CDR2 SYGVQD (reference sequence). The CDR3 protein is CASSDGGAGDTQYF. The CDR3, as DNA: TGCGCCAGCAGTGATGGGGGGGCCGGCGATACGCAGTATTTT.

This clone has just a few counts. The same CDR3 also results from other DNA sequences found in this sample. The chain recombines TRBV27 with TRBJ2-5; D is uncertain. Germline values: CDR1 MNHEY, CDR2 SMNVEV (reference sequence). The V gene lost 2 bases and the J gene lost 5 bases, with 3 bases spanning the gap. This CDR3 contains 11 residues. The CDR3 sequence: CASSLSETQYF. CDR3 nucleotides: TGTGCCAGCAGTTTAAGTGAGACCCAGTACTTC.

To note about this clone: A much larger clone differs from this one at a single base, so this may be a read error. Other DNA sequences from this sample encode an identical CDR3 as well. The V and J genes are TRBV2 and TRBJ2-7; D remains unclear. Germline-derived CDR1 and CDR2 are SNHLY and FYNNEI. The CDR3 runs 12 residues. Trimming took off 6 bases at V and 0 bases at J, with 6 bases between the two ends. CDR3 DNA: TGTGCCAGCAGGCCCGACTCCTACGAGCAGTACTTC. Encoded protein: CASRPDSYEQYF.

The chain carries TRBV18 and TRBJ2-7; either TRBD1 or TRBD2 may supply D (5 bases each). CDR1 KGHSH and CDR2 LQKENI come from the germline V gene. The CDR3 is made up of 14 amino acids. V was clipped by 3 bases and J by 7 bases, with 16 bases between them. CDR3 in amino acids: CASSPGTGPREQYF. The CDR3 DNA reads as TGTGCCAGCTCACCCGGGACCGGTCCTAGGGAGCAGTACTTC.

The chain recombines TRBV19 with TRBJ2-1; 10 bases match TRBD2. Germline V gives CDR1 LNHDA, CDR2 SQIVND (reference sequence). The CDR3 has 13 residues. V shed 3 bases and J 10 bases; nucleotides not matched to a gene: 3. The CDR3 protein is CASSIELAGEQFF. In DNA, the CDR3 is TGTGCCAGTAGTATCGAACTAGCGGGAGAGCAGTTCTTC. Based on the CDR3 plus reference TRBV19 and TRBJ2-1, the full variable domain is DGGITQSPKYLFRKEGQNVTLSCEQNLNHDAMYWYRQDPGQGLRLIYYSQIVNDFQKGDIAEGYSVSREKKESFPLTVTSAQKNPTAFYLCASSIELAGEQFFGPGTRLTVL.

The chain couples TRBV5-1 to TRBJ1-2; D is unresolved. Per germline, CDR1 SGHRS and CDR2 YFSETQ. The CDR3 runs 14 residues. V was cut by 0 bases and J by 3 bases, with 9 bases left in between. The chain's CDR3 is CASSLARVDYGYTF. CDR3 in DNA: TGCGCCAGCAGCTTGGCCCGGGTGGACTATGGCTACACCTTC.

This clone came up a few times. V usage is TRBV27 and J usage is TRBJ2-1; D gene ambiguous. The CDR3 runs 14 residues. CDR1 and CDR2 (germline): MNHEY, SMNVEV (reference sequence). The V and J ends lost 5 bases and 2 bases respectively, with 10 bases between them. The CDR3 is CASSGDSTYNEQFF. In nucleotides, the CDR3 is TGTGCCAGCAGTGGAGATTCTACCTACAATGAGCAGTTCTTC.

This clone was counted a single time. This chain joins TRBV5-4 and TRBJ2-1; D possibly matches TRBD1 or TRBD2 (5 bases each). CDR1 and CDR2 (germline): SGHNT, YYREEE (reference sequence). The CDR3 spans 14 residues. The germline V and J ends were trimmed by 2 bases and 6 bases, with 12 bases remaining between them. CDR3 sequence: CASSFKGPSNEQFF. The CDR3 region has the DNA TGTGCCAGCAGCTTCAAGGGACCGAGCAATGAGCAGTTCTTC.

V usage is TRBV6-5 and J usage is TRBJ2-7; 7 bases fit TRBD2. The germline V gene encodes CDR1 MNHEY and CDR2 SVGAGI. The CDR3 is 14 amino acids. Trimming removed 10 bases from V and 3 bases from J; junction bases left unmatched: 12. CDR3 sequence (DNA): TGTGCCACCTCAACCGGGACTACCTTCTACGAGCAGTACTTC. It translates to CATSTGTTFYEQYF.

The chain carries TRBV6-6 and TRBJ2-7, with D perhaps TRBD2 (6 bases). This CDR3 has 14 amino acids. Germline CDR1 MNHNY, CDR2 SVGAGI (reference sequence). V was clipped by 4 bases and J by 2 bases, with 12 bases between them. CDR3 residues: CASSSPPGAYEQYF. CDR3 bases: TGTGCCAGCAGTTCACCCCCGGGGGCCTACGAGCAGTACTTC.

V usage is TRBV6-5 and J usage is TRBJ2-3; 7 bases agree with TRBD2. The CDR3 loop spans 13 amino acids. After removal of 7 bases from V and 4 bases from J, the junction contained 5 bases not matched to a gene. The germline gives CDR1 MNHEY, CDR2 SVGAGI. CDR3 protein: CASIGGRADTQYF. For the CDR3, the DNA is TGTGCCAGCATAGGCGGGAGAGCAGATACGCAGTATTTT.

The chain has TRBV27 and TRBJ2-2; unclear D gene. The CDR3 contains 14 residues. Between the trimmed V and J ends, which lost 3 bases and 5 bases, there was a span of 10 bases. Germline V lookup: CDR1 MNHEY, CDR2 SMNVEV (reference sequence). The CDR3: CASSLTIGTGELFF. CDR3 sequence (DNA): TGTGCCAGCAGTTTGACAATAGGGACCGGGGAGCTGTTTTTT.

The chain employs TRBV5-8 and TRBJ2-1; possible D gene TRBD2, 7 bases. This CDR3 comprises 14 residues. V was shortened by 7 bases and J by 0 bases, with 11 bases between the two germline ends. Per the germline V gene, CDR1 is SGHTS and CDR2 is YDEGEE. CDR3 coding DNA: TGTGCCAGCGCCCGGGGGGCCTCCTACAATGAGCAGTTCTTC. Amino acids: CASARGASYNEQFF.

This clone was detected many times. The gene calls are TRBV11-2 and TRBJ2-5, with TRBD2 matching 7 bases. Germline V gene sequence: CDR1 SGHAT, CDR2 FQNNGV. The CDR3 extends over 18 amino acids. J was trimmed by 1 base and V by 4 bases; bases with no gene match: 15. This chain's CDR3 is CASSYRGGGLPAQETQYF. The CDR3 nucleotides are TGTGCCAGCAGCTACCGCGGCGGGGGACTACCCGCCCAAGAGACCCAGTACTTC.

This rearrangement joins TRBV9 to TRBJ2-3; unclear D gene. V lost 1 base and J lost 0, with 9 bases in between. This CDR3 spans 15 amino acids. In germline, CDR1 is SGDLS, CDR2 YYNGEE. The CDR3 DNA reads TGTGCCAGCAGCGTATCGATAACTAGCACAGATACGCAGTATTTT. It yields the protein CASSVSITSTDTQYF.

For the CDR3, the DNA is TGTGCCAGCAGCATAGGACTAGCGGGTTCCTACGAGCAGTACTTC. Protein sequence: CASSIGLAGSYEQYF. The V and J genes are TRBV5-6 and TRBJ2-7; 11 nucleotides align to TRBD2. V was pared by 4 bases and J by 1 base, with 4 bases of the junction left unmatched. There are 15 residues in the CDR3. Germline values: CDR1 SGHDT, CDR2 YYEEEE.